The T cell receptor beta chain under discussion was sequenced for a study of graft-versus-host responses after intestinal transplantation. Study-level background: Multivisceral, liver-intestinal, or isolated intestinal transplants were received by the recipients. Study-wide results and limits: GvH clone levels peaked in circulation, and this peak was associated with early post-transplant HvG declines.

Generated by immunoSEQ multiplex PCR, the TCRdb table keeps only in-frame clones and is missing some. The sample comprises fewer than 20,000 clones, approximately 80% of which are singletons, and 18% rests with the top ten. Processing released intraepithelial and lamina propria lymphocytes from the graft tissue. The CDR3 has 17 amino acids. J lost 4 bases, V lost 2 bases, and 9 bases had no gene match. Per the germline V gene, CDR1 is MDHEN and CDR2 is SYDVKM. This clone was detected only once. Its antigen remains unknown. V is TRBV28 and J is TRBJ2-5; 11 positions agree with TRBD1. Sample: ileum tissue, taken roughly 3.5 months after intestinal transplant. This sequence was found in a human patient who received an intestinal transplant, so some T cells may come from the graft donor. The chain's CDR3 is CASSLGRTGGELETQYF. The CDR3 DNA reads TGTGCCAGCAGTTTAGGCCGGACAGGGGGCGAATTAGAGACCCAGTACTTC.